This T cell receptor beta chain originates from a study of control samples from healthy donors and cancer patients. The method was immunoSEQ multiplex PCR; TCRdb's version includes in-frame clones alone and lacks a portion of them. The data hold 65,000 to 85,000 clones, with about 87% observed a single time. CDR1 and CDR2 from the germline V gene are SGHRS and YFSETQ. The CDR3 spans 14 residues. V was cut by 2 bases and J by 2 bases, with 10 bases left in between. The gene calls are TRBV5-1 and TRBJ2-5; D is perhaps TRBD1 or TRBD2 (5 bases each). This TCR came from a woman in her fifties or sixties with head and neck cancer. Sequenced material: PBMCs. The DNA for the CDR3 is TGCGCCAGCAGCTTCCGGGACGGGCAAGAGACCCAGTACTTC. The encoded protein is CASSFRDGQETQYF.